The 21 T cell receptor beta chains reported below all come from one sample, sequenced in a study of T cell responses to AZD1222 COVID-19 vaccine. The assay was immunoSEQ multiplex PCR, and TCRdb's table has in-frame clones only and misses some. The sample carries around 100,000 clones, 90% recorded once. Here the sequenced sample was peripheral blood, taken on day 0 of AZD1222 vaccination. These TCRs come from an adult in good health.

DNA for the CDR3: TGTGCCAGCAGCGAGGGACTAGCGGGGTTTTTTTCCGGGGAGCTGTTTTTT. Translating gives CASSEGLAGFFSGELFF. This rearrangement joins TRBV11-2 to TRBJ2-2; 13 positions match TRBD2. There are 17 residues in the CDR3. CDR1 and CDR2 from the germline V gene are SGHAT and FQNNGV. V trimming: 5 bases; J trimming: 6 bases; junction bases outside the gene matches: 9.

Regarding this clone: At the DNA level, this CDR3 is encoded by other sequences in the same sample as well. The rearrangement uses TRBV7-8 and TRBJ1-5; no clear D. The CDR3 is 13 residues long. Trimming removed 2 bases from V and 7 bases from J, with 9 bases in between. Germline CDR1 reads SGHVS; CDR2 reads FQNEAQ. The CDR3 loop is CASSLTSTQPQHF. DNA for the CDR3: TGTGCCAGCAGCTTAACATCAACGCAGCCCCAGCATTTT.

This clone was recorded only once. The chain employs TRBV20-1 and TRBJ1-5; 7 nucleotides match TRBD1. The CDR3 totals 12 residues. Germline values: CDR1 DFQATT, CDR2 SNEGSKA (reference sequence). V lost 3 bases and J lost 6; bases outside the gene matches: 2. CDR3 protein: CSASQGGQPQHF. CDR3 nucleotides: TGCAGTGCTAGTCAGGGGGGTCAGCCCCAGCATTTT.

V is TRBV10-3 and J is TRBJ1-1; maybe TRBD1 (5 bases). V was clipped by 5 bases and J by 3 bases, with 13 bases between them. Germline V lookup: CDR1 ENHRY, CDR2 SYGVKD. The CDR3 is 14 residues long. Written as DNA, the CDR3 is TGTGCCATCAGTCCGGGACCCCGGGACACTGAAGCTTTCTTT. It translates to CAISPGPRDTEAFF.

V gene TRBV12-3 or TRBV12-4 combines with J gene TRBJ1-1; D is ambiguous. The V end was cut by 3 bases, the J end by 3 bases, with 8 bases between. This CDR3 region has 13 residues. The CDR3 DNA sequence: TGTGCCAGCAGTTTTCAGCGGGACACTGAAGCTTTCTTT. This translates into CASSFQRDTEAFF.

The genes are TRBV28 and TRBJ1-3; D is uncertain. The CDR3 covers 12 residues. Per the germline V gene, CDR1 is MDHEN and CDR2 is SYDVKM. V lost 6 bases, J lost 3 bases, and 6 bases lay in between. Here the CDR3 reads CASSALGNTIYF. The CDR3 nucleotides are TGTGCCAGCAGCGCCCTTGGAAACACCATATATTTT. The full variable domain, its missing parts supplied by reference TRBV28 and TRBJ1-3, is DVKVTQSSRYLVKRTGEKVFLECVQDMDHENMFWYRQDPGLGLRLIYFSYDVKMKEKGDIPEGYSVSREKKERFSLILESASTNQTSMYLCASSALGNTIYFGEGSWLTVV.

The rearrangement uses TRBV28 and TRBJ1-5; TRBD1 is a possible D gene (6 bases). Trimming took off 6 bases at V and 4 bases at J, with 13 bases between the two ends. This CDR3 has 14 amino acids. Germline CDR1 is MDHEN and CDR2 is SYDVKM. DNA for the CDR3: TGTGCCAGCAGGACTGACAGGAGAAATCAGCCCCAGCATTTT. Its protein is CASRTDRRNQPQHF.

The chain links TRBV3-1 (or the pseudogene TRBV3-2) to TRBJ1-2; D is perhaps TRBD1 (5 bases). CDR3 size: 15 residues. Between the trimmed V and J ends, which lost 4 bases and 1 base, there was a span of 13 bases. Per the germline V gene, CDR1 is LGHDT and CDR2 is YNNKEL (reference sequence). CDR3 loop: CASSLGTDFNYGYTF. CDR3 sequence (DNA): TGTGCCAGCAGCCTAGGGACCGACTTTAACTATGGCTACACCTTC.

J is TRBJ1-1 and V is TRBV7-2; maybe TRBD1 (6 bases). V shed 1 base and J shed 0 bases, with 6 bases lying between them. There are 14 residues in the CDR3. Germline V gene lookup returns CDR1 SGHTA and CDR2 FQGNSA. CDR3 amino acids: CASSLDRVNTEAFF. The CDR3 DNA sequence: TGTGCCAGCAGCTTAGACAGGGTGAACACTGAAGCTTTCTTT.

This rearrangement joins TRBV29-1 to TRBJ2-2; D may correspond to TRBD1 or TRBD2 (5 bases each). This CDR3 has 16 residues. Germline-derived CDR1 and CDR2 are SQVTM and ANQGSEA. V was trimmed by 6 bases and J by 0 bases, leaving 17 bases between them. The CDR3 spells CSVRLPGPTNTGELFF. CDR3 sequence (DNA): TGCAGCGTCCGACTGCCGGGACCAACGAACACCGGGGAGCTGTTTTTT.

This sequence joins TRBV11-2 and TRBJ1-2, with 7 bases that match TRBD1. After removal of 5 bases from V and 6 bases from J, the junction contained 3 bases not matched to a gene. Germline lookup yields CDR1 SGHAT and CDR2 FQNNGV. CDR3 length: 12 amino acids. The CDR3 is CASSRTGDGYTF. The CDR3 DNA is TGTGCCAGCAGCCGTACAGGGGATGGCTACACCTTC.

The chain couples TRBV28 to TRBJ1-4; the D gene is possibly TRBD1 (6 bases). Germline V gene lookup returns CDR1 MDHEN and CDR2 SYDVKM. This CDR3 has 16 amino acids. Between the trimmed V and J ends, which lost 3 bases and 3 bases, there was a span of 14 bases. CDR3: CASSFLQGGSNEKLFF. The CDR3 DNA follows: TGTGCCAGCAGTTTCCTACAGGGAGGGTCTAATGAAAAACTGTTTTTT. Full variable domain (outside the CDR3, taken from reference TRBV28 and TRBJ1-4): DVKVTQSSRYLVKRTGEKVFLECVQDMDHENMFWYRQDPGLGLRLIYFSYDVKMKEKGDIPEGYSVSREKKERFSLILESASTNQTSMYLCASSFLQGGSNEKLFFGSGTQLSVL.

This rearrangement joins TRBV6-4 to TRBJ2-3, with TRBD2 matching 10 bases. CDR1 is MRHNA and CDR2 is SNTAGT in the germline V gene. CDR3 size: 14 residues. After removal of 2 bases from V and 4 bases from J, the junction contained 0 bases not matched to a gene. The CDR3 DNA is TGTGCCAGCAGTGACAGCGGGGGGGCAGATACGCAGTATTTT. This codes for CASSDSGGADTQYF.

V usage is TRBV2 and J usage is TRBJ1-2; tentative D call: TRBD1 (6 bases). Germline CDR1 reads SNHLY; CDR2 reads FYNNEI. V gave up 7 bases and J gave up 0 bases, with 12 bases separating them. This CDR3 contains 14 residues. The CDR3 loop reads CASKRTDANYGYTF. As DNA, the CDR3 is TGTGCCAGCAAACGGACAGACGCTAACTATGGCTACACCTTC.

J is TRBJ1-2 and V is TRBV7-2; D might be TRBD1 (5 bases). Germline V CDR1 and CDR2: SGHTA, FQGNSA. The CDR3 has 14 amino acids. V was shortened by 4 bases and J by 8 bases, with 17 bases between the two germline ends. The CDR3 sequence: CASSYIEGWGGYTF. The CDR3 DNA reads as TGTGCCAGCAGCTACATCGAGGGGTGGGGAGGCTACACCTTC.

This rearrangement joins TRBV3-1 (or the pseudogene TRBV3-2) to TRBJ2-7; weak D call: TRBD1 (5 bases). CDR3 length equals 14 residues. CDR1 LGHDT and CDR2 YNNKEL come from the germline V gene (reference sequence). V was clipped by 7 bases and J by 2 bases, with 15 bases between them. The DNA of the CDR3 is TGTGCCAGCAAGGGGCGAACTAATCCCTACGAGCAGTACTTC. Its protein product is CASKGRTNPYEQYF.

V usage is TRBV2 and J usage is TRBJ2-7; a possible D gene is TRBD2 (5 bases). The CDR3 contains 13 residues. V was trimmed by 1 base and J by 5 bases, leaving 9 bases between them. The germline V gene has CDR1 SNHLY and CDR2 FYNNEI. The CDR3 coding sequence is TGTGCCAGCAGTGAAGGTCCCGGGGACGAGCAGTACTTC. It yields the protein CASSEGPGDEQYF.

The genes are TRBV4-1 and TRBJ2-7; D may be TRBD1 (6 bases). The CDR3 sequence is 14 residues long. Germline assignment: CDR1 MGHRA and CDR2 YSYEKL. Deletions cut 4 bases from V and 5 bases from J, with 15 bases between. The CDR3 protein is CASSPRDTSHEQYF. In DNA form, the CDR3 reads TGCGCCAGCAGCCCCCGGGACACGAGCCACGAGCAGTACTTC.

The V call is TRBV4-1, the J call TRBJ1-1; D remains ambiguous. V lost 4 bases and J 0 bases, leaving 15 bases between the germline ends. Per germline, CDR1 MGHRA and CDR2 YSYEKL. CDR3 length: 16 amino acids. CDR3 nucleotide sequence: TGCGCCAGCAGCCCTTCGGGAGGGCACATGAACACTGAAGCTTTCTTT. Its translation: CASSPSGGHMNTEAFF.

The rearrangement links TRBV11-2 to TRBJ1-1, with TRBD1 as a possible D gene (6 bases). The CDR3 runs to 14 residues. The ends were cut back, 3 bases at V and 7 bases at J, with 15 bases in the middle. In germline, CDR1 is SGHAT, CDR2 FQNNGV. The CDR3 region has the DNA TGTGCCAGCAGCTTCGGCAGGGGCGGTGGTGAAGCTTTCTTT. Translated, it gives CASSFGRGGGEAFF. The whole variable domain, filled in from reference TRBV11-2 and TRBJ1-1, reads EAGVAQSPRYKIIEKRQSVAFWCNPISGHATLYWYQQILGQGPKLLIQFQNNGVVDDSQLPKDRFSAERLKGVDSTLKIQPAKLEDSAVYLCASSFGRGGGEAFFGQGTRLTVV.

The rearrangement joins TRBV9 to TRBJ2-7; D is perhaps TRBD2 (6 bases). The CDR3 covers 15 residues. Germline V gene sequence: CDR1 SGDLS, CDR2 YYNGEE. Deletions cut 5 bases from V and 0 bases from J, with 15 bases between. CDR3 DNA sequence: TGTGCCAGCAGTGCCGGGAGCCGAGGCTCCTACGAGCAGTACTTC. The encoded protein is CASSAGSRGSYEQYF.